The present T cell receptor beta chain was sequenced within a study of T cell responses to AZD1222 COVID-19 vaccine. General observations from the study: There were repertoire samples only from the period after the peak T cell response.

Produced via immunoSEQ multiplex PCR; TCRdb's table is partial and in-frame only. The sample shows 150,000 or so clones, 80% to 95% of them seen only once. CDR1 and CDR2 (germline): SGHTA, FQGTGA. The CDR3 runs 15 residues. V lost 5 bases to trimming and J lost 2 bases, with 16 bases between them. Comment on this clone: The antigen is unknown.

The chain employs TRBV7-3 and TRBJ2-7; the D is unclear. Sequencing used peripheral blood, obtained on day 0 of MenACWY control vaccination. This TCR derives from an adult in good health. CDR3 nucleotide sequence: TGTGCCAGCAGCCCCAAACCTGGACCCACCTACGAGCAGTACTTC. Protein: CASSPKPGPTYEQYF. The full variable domain, in which reference TRBV7-3 and TRBJ2-7 provide the parts outside the CDR3, is GAGVSQTPSNKVTEKGKYVELRCDPISGHTALYWYRQSLGQGPEFLIYFQGTGAADDSGLPNDRFFAVRPEGSVSTLKIQRTERGDSAVYLCASSPKPGPTYEQYFGPGTRLTVT.